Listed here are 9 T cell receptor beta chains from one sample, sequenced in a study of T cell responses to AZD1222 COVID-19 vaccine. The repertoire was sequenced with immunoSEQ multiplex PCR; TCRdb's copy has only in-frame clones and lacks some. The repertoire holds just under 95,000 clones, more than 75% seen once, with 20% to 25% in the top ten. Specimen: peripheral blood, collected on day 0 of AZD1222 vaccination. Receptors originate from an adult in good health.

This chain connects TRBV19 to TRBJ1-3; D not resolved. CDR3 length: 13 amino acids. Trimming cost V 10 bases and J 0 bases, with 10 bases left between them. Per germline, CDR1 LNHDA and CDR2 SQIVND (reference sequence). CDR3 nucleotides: TGTGCCACCGCCAGTAACTCTGGAAACACCATATATTTT. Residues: CATASNSGNTIYF. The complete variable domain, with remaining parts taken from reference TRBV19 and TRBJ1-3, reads DGGITQSPKYLFRKEGQNVTLSCEQNLNHDAMYWYRQDPGQGLRLIYYSQIVNDFQKGDIAEGYSVSREKKESFPLTVTSAQKNPTAFYLCATASNSGNTIYFGEGSWLTVV.

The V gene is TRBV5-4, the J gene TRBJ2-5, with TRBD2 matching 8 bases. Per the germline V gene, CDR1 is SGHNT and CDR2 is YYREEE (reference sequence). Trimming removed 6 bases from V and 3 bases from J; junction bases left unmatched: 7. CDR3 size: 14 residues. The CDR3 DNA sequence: TGTGCCAGCACCCCTGGGCGGGGGGAAGAGACCCAGTACTTC. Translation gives CASTPGRGEETQYF.

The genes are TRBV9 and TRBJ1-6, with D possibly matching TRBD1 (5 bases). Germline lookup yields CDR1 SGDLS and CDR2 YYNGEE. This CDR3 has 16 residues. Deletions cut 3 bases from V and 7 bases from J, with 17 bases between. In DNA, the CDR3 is TGTGCCAGCAGCGGGACTGGGGGACGGTCGAATTCACCCCTCCACTTT. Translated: CASSGTGGRSNSPLHF. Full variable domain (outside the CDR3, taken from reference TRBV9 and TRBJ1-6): DSGVTQTPKHLITATGQRVTLRCSPRSGDLSVYWYQQSLDQGLQFLIQYYNGEERAKGNILERFSAQQFPDLHSELNLSSLELGDSALYFCASSGTGGRSNSPLHFGNGTRLTVT.

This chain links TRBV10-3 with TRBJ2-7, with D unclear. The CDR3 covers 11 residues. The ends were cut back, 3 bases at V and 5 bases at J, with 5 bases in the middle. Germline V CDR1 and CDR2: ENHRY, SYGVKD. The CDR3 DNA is TGTGCCATCAGTGATCTTCACGAGCAGTACTTC. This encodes CAISDLHEQYF.

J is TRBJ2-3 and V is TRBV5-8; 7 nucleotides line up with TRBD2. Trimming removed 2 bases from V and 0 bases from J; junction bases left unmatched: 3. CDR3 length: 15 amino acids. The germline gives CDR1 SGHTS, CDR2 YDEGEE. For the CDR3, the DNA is TGTGCCAGCAGCTTCGGAGCGGGGAGCACAGATACGCAGTATTTT. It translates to CASSFGAGSTDTQYF. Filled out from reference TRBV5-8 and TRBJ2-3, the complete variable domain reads EAGVTQSPTHLIKTRGQQATLRCSPISGHTSVYWYQQALGLGLQFLLWYDEGEERNRGNFPPRFSGRQFPNYSSELNVNALELEDSALYLCASSFGAGSTDTQYFGPGTRLTVL.

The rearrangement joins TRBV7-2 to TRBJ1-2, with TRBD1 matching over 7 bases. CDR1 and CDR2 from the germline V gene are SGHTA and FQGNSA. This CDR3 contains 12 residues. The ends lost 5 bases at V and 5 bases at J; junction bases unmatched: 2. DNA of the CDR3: TGTGCCAGCAGCGCACAGGGGTATGGCTACACCTTC. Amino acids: CASSAQGYGYTF.

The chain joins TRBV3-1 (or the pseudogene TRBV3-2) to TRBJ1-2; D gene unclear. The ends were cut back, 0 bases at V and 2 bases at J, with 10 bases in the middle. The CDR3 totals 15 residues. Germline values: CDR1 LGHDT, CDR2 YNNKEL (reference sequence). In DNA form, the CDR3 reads TGTGCCAGCAGCCAAGATATGAGGGAAAACTATGGCTACACCTTC. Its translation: CASSQDMRENYGYTF.

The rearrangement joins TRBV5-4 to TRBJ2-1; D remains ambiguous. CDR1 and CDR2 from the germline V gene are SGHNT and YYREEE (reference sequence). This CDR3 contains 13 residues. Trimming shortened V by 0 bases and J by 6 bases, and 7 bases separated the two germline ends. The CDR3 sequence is CASSLDGFNEQFF. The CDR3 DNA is TGTGCCAGCAGCTTGGATGGGTTCAATGAGCAGTTCTTC. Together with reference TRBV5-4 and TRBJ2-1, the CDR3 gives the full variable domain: ETGVTQSPTHLIKTRGQQVTLRCSSQSGHNTVSWYQQALGQGPQFIFQYYREEENGRGNFPPRFSGLQFPNYSSELNVNALELDDSALYLCASSLDGFNEQFFGPGTRLTVL.

The CDR3 coding sequence is TGCAGTGCTAGACGTGCGGACTCCATATATTTT. As protein: CSARRADSIYF. The chain has TRBV20-1 and TRBJ1-3; D is uncertain. Germline CDR1 and CDR2: DFQATT and SNEGSKA (reference sequence). This CDR3 has 11 residues. Between the trimmed V and J ends, which lost 2 bases and 11 bases, there was a span of 10 bases.